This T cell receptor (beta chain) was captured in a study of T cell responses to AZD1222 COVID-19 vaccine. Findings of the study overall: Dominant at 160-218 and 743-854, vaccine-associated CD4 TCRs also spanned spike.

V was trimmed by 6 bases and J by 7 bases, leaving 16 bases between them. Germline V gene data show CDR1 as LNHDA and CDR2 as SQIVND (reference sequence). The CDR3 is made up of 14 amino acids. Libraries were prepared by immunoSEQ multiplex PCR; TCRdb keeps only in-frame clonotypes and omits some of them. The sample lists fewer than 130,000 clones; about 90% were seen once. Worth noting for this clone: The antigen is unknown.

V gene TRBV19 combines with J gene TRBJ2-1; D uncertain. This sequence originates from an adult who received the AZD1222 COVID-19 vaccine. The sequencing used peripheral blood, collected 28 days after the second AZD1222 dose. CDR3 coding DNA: TGTGCCAGTAGCACCGAGCAAGTTAGAAATGAGCAGTTCTTC. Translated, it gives CASSTEQVRNEQFF.